The next 26 T cell receptor beta chains were all read from a single sample in a study of blood T cell repertoires in COVID-19. Clones were read by immunoSEQ multiplex PCR, and TCRdb kept only the in-frame ones, dropping some. The sample records 100,000 to 150,000 clones, about three quarters being singletons. Sequences were obtained from peripheral blood. These receptors were collected from a woman in her sixties or seventies with acute or convalescent COVID-19.

The chain carries TRBV10-3 and TRBJ1-1; D might be TRBD1 (5 bases). Germline V gives CDR1 ENHRY, CDR2 SYGVKD. The CDR3 is made up of 12 amino acids. The ends were cut back, 9 bases at V and 1 base at J, with 9 bases in the middle. In DNA, the CDR3 is TGTGCCATAGGACAAACGAACACTGAAGCTTTCTTT. The encoded protein is CAIGQTNTEAFF.

This chain connects TRBV7-9 to TRBJ2-1, with D possibly being TRBD2 (7 bases). The CDR3 runs to 15 residues. Germline loops: CDR1 SEHNR, CDR2 FQNEAQ (reference sequence). Trimming stripped 5 bases from V and 9 bases from J, with 20 bases between. The CDR3 DNA is TGTGCCAGCAGCCCCGGGGGGCAGGGCCTGCTTGAGCAGTTCTTC. It specifies CASSPGGQGLLEQFF.

V gene TRBV2 combines with J gene TRBJ2-3, with 7 bases lining up with TRBD2. Germline-derived CDR1 and CDR2 are SNHLY and FYNNEI. This CDR3 comprises 17 residues. V was clipped by 4 bases and J by 0 bases; unmatched bases: 10. Here the CDR3 reads CASSAGSGHTSTDTQYF. As DNA, the CDR3 is TGTGCCAGCAGTGCGGGTAGCGGGCATACTAGCACAGATACGCAGTATTTT.

This clone was counted between two and nine times. The V call is TRBV2, the J call TRBJ2-4; 14 bases map to TRBD2. Germline V gene data show CDR1 as SNHLY and CDR2 as FYNNEI. The length of the CDR3 is 17 residues. The V and J ends lost 5 bases and 8 bases, in that order; junction bases with no gene match: 11. The CDR3 DNA reads as TGTGCCAGCAGTCTTAACCGACTAGCGGGGGGGCCTGACATTCAGTACTTC. Amino acid sequence: CASSLNRLAGGPDIQYF.

This chain joins TRBV2 and TRBJ2-2; 7 bases map to TRBD2. With 7 bases clipped from V and 1 base from J, the junction kept 0 bases outside the gene matches. The CDR3 runs 13 residues. In germline, CDR1 is SNHLY, CDR2 FYNNEI. In DNA form, the CDR3 reads TGTGCCAGCACTAGCGGGAACACCGGGGAGCTGTTTTTT. It encodes CASTSGNTGELFF.

This chain joins TRBV2 and TRBJ1-1; 7 nucleotides agree with TRBD1. The length of the CDR3 is 10 residues. V shed 8 bases and J 11 bases; nucleotides not matched to a gene: 5. Germline CDR1 is SNHLY and CDR2 is FYNNEI. CDR3 DNA: TGTGCCAGCGTCAGGGGGACCGCTTTCTTT. Its protein is CASVRGTAFF.

V usage is TRBV27 and J usage is TRBJ2-1, with 13 positions matching TRBD2. The germline V gene encodes CDR1 MNHEY and CDR2 SMNVEV (reference sequence). This CDR3 is built from 19 residues. V trimming: 5 bases; J trimming: 0 bases; junction bases outside the gene matches: 10. The CDR3 is CASSPPWTSGRSSYNEQFF. In nucleotides, the CDR3 is TGTGCCAGCAGTCCTCCTTGGACTAGCGGGAGAAGCTCCTACAATGAGCAGTTCTTC.

The chain recombines TRBV15 with TRBJ1-1, with TRBD1 as a possible D gene (6 bases). Trimming removed 0 bases at V and 9 bases at J, with 8 bases between. This CDR3 has 12 residues. CDR1 is LNHNV and CDR2 is YYDKDF in the germline V gene (reference sequence). The CDR3 loop is CATSRDWGQAFF. DNA of the CDR3: TGTGCCACCAGCAGAGATTGGGGGCAAGCTTTCTTT.

This clone was seen only once. The junction and the germline gene differ at one end; a read error may be behind it. This chain joins TRBV7-9 and TRBJ2-7, with D tentatively TRBD2 (6 bases). The CDR3 sequence is 15 residues long. Germline CDR1 SEHNR, CDR2 FQNEAQ (reference sequence). CDR3 DNA: TGTGCCAGCAGCTTAGACGGGAGTAACTCCCACGAGCAGTACTTC. Its translation: CASSLDGSNSHEQYF.

The J gene is TRBJ2-6, the V gene TRBV5-6; D might be TRBD1 (6 bases). The CDR3 contains 13 residues. The V and J ends lost 8 bases and 2 bases respectively, with 8 bases between them. Germline V gene data show CDR1 as SGHDT and CDR2 as YYEEEE. CDR3 nucleotide sequence: TGTGCCAGAAGGACAGCTGGGGCCAACGTCCTGACTTTC. Protein product: CARRTAGANVLTF.

This chain joins TRBV4-3 and TRBJ1-6; tentative D call: TRBD1 (5 bases). There are 16 residues in the CDR3. Trimming took 0 bases from V and 7 from J, leaving 13 bases between them. The germline V gene encodes CDR1 LGHNA and CDR2 YSLEER. The CDR3 nucleotides read TGCGCCAGCAGCCAAGATCTGGCAGGGCCCAATTCACCCCTCCACTTT. It encodes CASSQDLAGPNSPLHF.

The chain has TRBV7-2 and TRBJ2-7; perhaps TRBD2 as D (5 bases). Germline CDR1 and CDR2: SGHTA and FQGNSA. V lost 2 bases and J 4 bases, leaving 12 bases between the germline ends. This CDR3 has 14 residues. CDR3 nucleotides: TGTGCCAGCAGCTTAACCTGGACTCAGTACGAGCAGTACTTC. Amino acids: CASSLTWTQYEQYF.

The CDR3 bases are TGTGCCAGCAGCGGACAGGGGGCAGATCAGCCCCAGCATTTT. Translated: CASSGQGADQPQHF. The gene calls are TRBV6-5 and TRBJ1-5; 11 positions match TRBD1. Trimming removed 6 bases from V and 5 bases from J; junction bases left unmatched: 3. CDR1 and CDR2 (germline): MNHEY, SVGAGI. The length of the CDR3 is 14 residues.

CDR3 sequence reads: CASSYVGGADTQYF. As DNA, the CDR3 is TGTGCCAGCAGTTATGTTGGGGGGGCAGATACGCAGTATTTT. The chain is built from TRBV6-6 and TRBJ2-3; 7 bases line up with TRBD2. V was clipped by 3 bases and J by 4 bases; unmatched bases: 4. The CDR3 covers 14 residues. The germline CDR1 and CDR2 sequences are MNHNY and SVGAGI (reference sequence).

The genes are TRBV30 and TRBJ1-4; TRBD1 is a possible D gene (5 bases). V was pared by 4 bases and J by 8 bases, with 20 bases between. CDR1 GTSNPN and CDR2 SVGIG come from the germline V gene (reference sequence). The CDR3 runs to 15 residues. The CDR3 loop is CAWTSSRGIGEKLFF. CDR3 bases: TGTGCCTGGACATCGAGTAGGGGTATCGGGGAAAAACTGTTTTTT. The variable domain in full, completed from reference TRBV30 and TRBJ1-4, reads SQTIHQWPATLVQPVGSPLSLECTVEGTSNPNLYWYRQAAGRGLQLLFYSVGIGQISSEVPQNLSASRPQDRQFILSSKKLLLSDSGFYLCAWTSSRGIGEKLFFGSGTQLSVL.

The chain has TRBV6-5 and TRBJ1-2; perhaps TRBD1 as D (5 bases). CDR1 is MNHEY, CDR2 SVGAGI, per germline. The V end lost 7 bases, the J end lost 5 bases, and 20 bases lay between the germline ends. The CDR3 spans 15 residues. The CDR3 spells CASKEWQGVSYGYTF. DNA for the CDR3: TGTGCCAGCAAGGAGTGGCAGGGCGTTTCTTATGGCTACACCTTC.

This clone was seen a handful of times. The J gene is TRBJ1-1, the V gene TRBV20-1; perhaps TRBD1 as D (5 bases). V shed 3 bases and J shed 4 bases, with 12 bases lying between them. This CDR3 spans 13 amino acids. CDR1 and CDR2 from the germline V gene are DFQATT and SNEGSKA (reference sequence). The CDR3 reads CSASPAGGTEAFF. The DNA for the CDR3 is TGCAGTGCTAGTCCGGCCGGGGGCACTGAAGCTTTCTTT.

This sequence joins TRBV7-9 and TRBJ2-7; 9 nucleotides align to TRBD2. The junction had 1 base not matched to a gene; V was cut back by 1 base and J by 3 bases. The V gene's germline CDR1 is SEHNR and CDR2 FQNEAQ (reference sequence). The CDR3 covers 14 residues. The CDR3 is CASSLDSGSYEQYF. CDR3 DNA sequence: TGTGCCAGCAGCTTAGATAGCGGGAGCTACGAGCAGTACTTC.

The genes are TRBV7-9 and TRBJ2-6, with a tentative D call TRBD1 (6 bases). This CDR3 region has 17 residues. Germline CDR1 SEHNR, CDR2 FQNEAQ (reference sequence). Between the trimmed V and J ends, which lost 6 bases and 0 bases, there was a span of 15 bases. CDR3 nucleotide sequence: TGTGCCAGCAGGTCGACAGGAGGCCACTCTGGGGCCAACGTCCTGACTTTC. It translates to CASRSTGGHSGANVLTF.

The chain employs TRBV18 and TRBJ2-1; D gene unclear. This CDR3 is built from 16 residues. Per the germline V gene, CDR1 is KGHSH and CDR2 is LQKENI. Trimming took 3 bases from V and 1 from J, leaving 13 bases between them. The CDR3: CASSPNSRGSYNEQFF. In DNA, the CDR3 is TGTGCCAGCTCACCGAATAGCCGCGGATCCTACAATGAGCAGTTCTTC. The entire variable domain, with the rest obtained from reference TRBV18 and TRBJ2-1, is as follows: NAGVMQNPRHLVRRRGQEARLRCSPMKGHSHVYWYRQLPEEGLKFMVYLQKENIIDESGMPKERFSAEFPKEGPSILRIQQVVRGDSAAYFCASSPNSRGSYNEQFFGPGTRLTVL.

As DNA, the CDR3 is TGTGCCAGCTCACCGAGATCAGGGAAGGGGGAGACCCAGTACTTC. Protein: CASSPRSGKGETQYF. The chain recombines TRBV18 with TRBJ2-5; a possible D gene is TRBD1 (5 bases). This CDR3 has 15 residues. V was pared by 3 bases and J by 5 bases, with 16 bases between. Germline V gene lookup returns CDR1 KGHSH and CDR2 LQKENI.

This chain connects TRBV28 to TRBJ1-2; possible D gene TRBD1, 6 bases. The CDR3 runs to 19 residues. With 2 bases removed from V and 2 bases from J, the gap between germline ends came to 24 bases. Germline assignment: CDR1 MDHEN and CDR2 SYDVKM. CDR3 in amino acids: CASSLPNGVLIQGNYGYTF. The DNA for the CDR3 is TGTGCCAGCAGTTTACCCAATGGGGTTTTGATTCAGGGGAACTATGGCTACACCTTC.

This chain uses TRBV19 with TRBJ2-2; TRBD2 matches 12 bases. The CDR3 has 18 amino acids. V lost 2 bases, J lost 3 bases, and 7 bases stayed unmatched. CDR1 is LNHDA, CDR2 SQIVND, per germline (reference sequence). The CDR3 nucleotides read TGTGCCAGTAGTATACGGACTAGCGGGGTTCGGTACACCGGGGAGCTGTTTTTT. It specifies CASSIRTSGVRYTGELFF.

CDR3 region: CASRGGRVETQYF. CDR3 coding DNA: TGTGCCAGCAGGGGCGGGAGAGTAGAGACCCAGTACTTC. The chain has TRBV12-3 or TRBV12-4 and TRBJ2-5; 7 bases are shared with TRBD2. Trimming cost V 6 bases and J 4 bases; bases outside gene matches: 5. The CDR3 spans 13 residues.

The genes are TRBV7-3 and TRBJ1-3, with D perhaps matching TRBD1 (6 bases). With 6 bases removed from V and 2 bases from J, the gap between germline ends came to 23 bases. The CDR3 covers 18 residues. Germline values: CDR1 SGHTA, CDR2 FQGTGA. The CDR3 is CASRRHEEQGRTGNTIYF. DNA of the CDR3: TGTGCCAGCAGACGACACGAGGAACAGGGAAGAACTGGAAACACCATATATTTT.

V is TRBV6-5 and J is TRBJ2-5; D is unclear. This CDR3 spans 13 amino acids. The germline V gene has CDR1 MNHEY and CDR2 SVGAGI. V was pared by 0 bases and J by 5 bases, with 7 bases between. CDR3 nucleotides: TGTGCCAGCAGTTACTCGACTGTGGAGACCCAGTACTTC. It encodes CASSYSTVETQYF.